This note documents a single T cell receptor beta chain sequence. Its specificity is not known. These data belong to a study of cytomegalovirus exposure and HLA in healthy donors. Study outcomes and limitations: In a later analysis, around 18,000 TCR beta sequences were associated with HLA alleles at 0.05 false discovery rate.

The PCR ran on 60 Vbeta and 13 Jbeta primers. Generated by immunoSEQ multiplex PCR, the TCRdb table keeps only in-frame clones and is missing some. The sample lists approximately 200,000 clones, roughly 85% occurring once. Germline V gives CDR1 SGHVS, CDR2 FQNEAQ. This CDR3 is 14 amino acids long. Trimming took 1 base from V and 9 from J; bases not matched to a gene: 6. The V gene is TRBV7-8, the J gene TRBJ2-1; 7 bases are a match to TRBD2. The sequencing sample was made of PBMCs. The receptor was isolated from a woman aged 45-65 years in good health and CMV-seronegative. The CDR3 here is CASSLGKASGEQFF. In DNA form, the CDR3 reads TGTGCCAGCAGCTTAGGTAAGGCTAGCGGTGAGCAGTTCTTC.